This T cell receptor (beta chain) was identified in a study of cytomegalovirus exposure and HLA in healthy donors (dated by TCRdb to about 2017). About the full investigation: An earlier analysis of about 530 of the donors reported around 280 Gb of sequence data and 95 million to 120 million unique TCR beta sequences obtained from some 200 million T cells. Typing coverage varied by locus: about 620-630 donors for A, B, C, DRB1 and DQB1; approximately 520 for DQA1; over 600 for DPA1; approximately 490 for DPB1. In addition to the first cohort of 666 subjects, a separate validation cohort of 120 different subjects was used. In the later analysis, no new phenotypic data were used to find candidate immune exposures; instead, reliance was placed on TCR beta sequences and their occurrence across donors. In a later genetic analysis, genome-wide SNP genotypes for about three fifths of the roughly 670 donors were used, and that subset was treated as a discovery cohort. Several DR-DQ haplotypes were treated as single units for association and clustering because of strong linkage in the cohort. In an earlier analysis of roughly 540 of the donors, high-throughput TCR beta sequencing was used to judge whether each TCR beta V gene segment behaved as functional or pseudogenic. The study aimed to test whether signatures of past pathogen exposure could be identified by cataloging public T cell receptors. Using immunosequencing, the study profiled T cell repertoires from around 670 subjects and related those repertoires to cytomegalovirus serostatus. Among around 400 genotyped donors of the cohort, an average of about 240,000 unique TCR beta nucleotide sequences were sequenced per donor, around a sixth of them non-productive. Alongside the repertoire data, information on donor age, sex, ethnicity and CMV serostatus was compiled. Every repertoire in the discovery cohort had been generated on one and the same sequencing platform. To study patterns of TCR occurrence, a later analysis re-analyzed previously published TCR beta repertoires from 600 to 750 donors and added high-resolution HLA genotyping. Of the roughly 400 genotyped donors, 81% were placed in the genetic ancestry cluster associated with self-reported Caucasian donors. About 280 gigabases of sequencing data and approximately 91 million unique TCR sequences made up an early release that covered some 640 HLA-typed donors. Both class I and class II loci were covered by HLA typing, at four-digit resolution. To predict cytomegalovirus infection status, the study combined high-throughput TCR immunosequencing, statistical association of individual TCRs with disease status, and machine learning.

The library was obtained by the immunoSEQ multiplex PCR assay. For the multiplex PCR, a mixture combining 60 forward primers for TCR Vbeta segments and 13 reverse primers for TCR Jbeta segments was used. The CDR3 region of rearranged TCR beta genes was amplified from genomic DNA by a multiplex PCR assay. Amplified TCR beta libraries were sequenced as 87-base-pair reads on the Illumina HiSeq System. On the study's bioinformatics: A later analysis tallied tens of millions of unique TCR beta chains across the 666 repertoires, and roughly 11 million of those chains were shared by two or more donors. A nearest-neighbor algorithm error-corrected the raw reads and collapsed the reads into unique sequences, merging closely related sequences to remove PCR and sequencing errors. CDR3 sequences were aligned to IMGT reference sequences to assign V, D and J gene segments. For a sequence to be retained, a match of at least six nucleotides was required to both a V gene segment and a J gene segment. A rearrangement was called productive if the CDR3 had no stop codons and remained in frame with V and J, and every other rearrangement was called non-productive. Following IMGT convention, CDR3 was defined as the stretch from the second conserved V-encoded cysteine up to the conserved J-encoded phenylalanine. The earlier analysis of some 550 of the donors excluded any sequence lacking an unambiguous match to a single V gene segment. In an earlier analysis of several hundred of the donors, V segments were called functional above 56.7% productive rearrangements and were called segregating when the between-donor standard deviation exceeded 5%. A statistical classification framework was built for diagnosing cytomegalovirus status from the catalog of TCR beta chain sequences. A later analysis assigned V and J genes by comparing TCR nucleotide sequences with IMGT/GENE-DB human TR gene sequences. The TCRdist pipeline was used in a later analysis to assign CDR3 sequences and most-parsimonious VDJ recombination scenarios. In a later analysis, each TCR beta chain was defined by its CDR3 amino acid sequence together with its V-gene family, and reads without a unique V-gene family were excluded. A later analysis removed 500 to 650 highly shared, low-generation-probability nucleotide sequences to deal with suspected cross-contamination and a sequencing artifact. A later analysis calculated a clonal expansion index for each public chain from normalized within-repertoire ranks of inferred template counts. Generation probabilities in a later analysis came from a VDJ recombination model fitted to out-of-frame rearrangements, and those results were checked against IGoR. In a later analysis, TCR-TCR, TCR-HLA and TCR-CMV co-occurrence was scored with hypergeometric tests, and a repertoire-size bias correction was applied to TCR pairs. In a later analysis, false discovery rates were estimated by permuting HLA or CMV assignments 20 times. In a later analysis, co-occurring TCRs were grouped using DBSCAN, and TCRdist sequence similarity was added for clustering within HLA-allele-positive subsets. For co-occurrence clustering, repertoires with fewer than 30,000 or more than 120,000 public chains were excluded, along with about five repertoires with anomalous nucleotide sharing. TCRdb retrieved this table from immuneACCESS and kept in-frame rearrangements only. Not all clones are present; in checked studies, unresolved V genes account for under half, and no reason is known for the remainder. V and J calls plus clone size are reproduced from that table; the DNA served to infer D and trimming. The sample table records roughly 180,000 clones; 80% to 85% of these occur just once. The top ten constitute 1% of the sample.

For this clone: No antigen is known for it. No clone much larger than this one lies a single base away; base qualities are absent.

The cohort was made up of around 720 healthy bone marrow donors. At the time of sampling, every cohort member was nominally healthy, though immune exposures that went unrecorded were likely present. The donor was CMV seronegative and was included in the group of under 450 seronegative cohort members. Each donor provided a peripheral blood sample, and peripheral blood mononuclear cells were used for TCR beta sequencing. Genomic DNA was extracted from the blood cell samples with the Qiagen DNeasy Blood Extraction Kit. The germline V and J ends show losses of 6 bases and 9 bases respectively, and no gene match explains 8 bases of the junction. The CDR3 runs 13 residues from the cysteine to the phenylalanine. Only the CDR3 region is kept as DNA, spanning 39 bases read in frame from base 1. From a lookup of the germline V gene, CDR1 and CDR2 are KGHSH and LQKENI. Findings and caveats that apply to the study as a whole: A later analysis found that TCR association rates varied across HLA loci, with DRB1 alleles showing the most associated TCRs and HLA-C alleles the fewest. HLA typing was unavailable for some donors at each locus, so association tests used only the typed subset. Most CMV-associated TCR beta chains appeared to be HLA-restricted in a later analysis, and the HLA associations seemed to be driven largely by CMV exposure. Some IMGT-functional V segments, including TRBV6-2 and TRBV6-3, could not be distinguished by the 87-base-pair reads and were therefore excluded. A few of the identified cytomegalovirus-associated TCR beta chains were confirmed in vitro to be specific for cytomegalovirus antigens. According to a later genetic analysis, donors in an Asian-associated ancestry cluster had fewer N-insertions in productive TCRs than the approximately 700-donor mean. Most TCR sequences were seen in very few donors, while some public TCRs were found in many individuals. The study listed 150 to 200 TCR beta chains as associated with cytomegalovirus. When HLA alleles, especially DR and DQ, strongly co-occurred, attributing TCR associations to individual alleles was difficult. The classifier was reported to diagnose cytomegalovirus status with high specificity and sensitivity in both the original and validation cohorts. A further reported finding was that TCR beta sequences accurately predicted the HLA-A and HLA-B alleles for most subjects in the first cohort. According to a later analysis, parvovirus B19, influenza, CMV and Epstein-Barr virus appeared linked to several top co-occurrence clusters. V-gene and J-gene trimming of TCR beta chains was associated with a missense DCLRE1C variant in a later genetic analysis, and the association was replicated in an independent cohort. Correlated functional status among segregating V segments might be attributable to linkage disequilibrium, but an unknown experimental factor could not be ruled out. In a later analysis, HLA-associated TCR beta chains showed more clonal expansion and lower generation probabilities than non-associated chains that were equally common. A group of highly shared sequence variants was considered likely to be a technical artifact of the sequencing pipeline. CMV serostatus was the only immune exposure information available for the cohort. In this cohort, only TCR beta chains were sequenced, and detectable features were limited by the absence of alpha or paired-chain data. The earlier analysis of some 560 of the donors excluded 15 to 20 rarely observed V segments, including chromosome 9 orphons, because counts were too low. The authors suggested that the approach could potentially be extended to other disease states and immunological phenotypes. Presence/absence analyses assumed roughly uniform sequencing depth across donors, an assumption that may not hold. Broadly in line with IMGT annotations, most TCR beta V segments showed up in productive rearrangements about 87% or about 30% of the time in an earlier analysis of several hundred of the donors. Specific HLA alleles were associated with some 15,000 TCR beta sequences at a false discovery rate of 0.05 in a later analysis.

This receptor chain uses TRBV18 and TRBJ2-1; the central 7 bases match TRBD1. The TCR sequence derives from a man aged 25 to 40 in good health and CMV-seronegative. Specimen: PBMCs. This receptor carries the CDR3 CASSEDRYGEQFF. The DNA is as follows: TGTGCCAGCTCGGAGGACAGGTATGGTGAGCAGTTCTTC.